This TCR beta chain was recorded in a study of response to subunit inactivated influenza vaccine. Study-wide results and limits: Authors suggested few new T cells are recruited by each seasonal influenza vaccination.

V lost 3 bases to trimming and J lost 4 bases, with 8 bases between them. The CDR3 has 13 residues. Germline V gene sequence: CDR1 LGHNA, CDR2 YNFKEQ. TCRdb redid the calling of the RT-PCR reads with MiXCR, one entry per CDR3 protein. The sample holds almost 250,000 distinct CDR3 sequences, roughly an eighth seen once. There are a few counts of this clonotype. Its cognate antigen is unknown. This TCR was recovered from a man between 50 and 59 years old who received an inactivated influenza vaccine. The sample consisted of non-naive T cells sorted from PBMCs, taken around two weeks before vaccination. The chain recombines TRBV4-2 with TRBJ2-3; no clear D gene. In DNA, the CDR3 is TGTGCCAGCAGCCACCCCACGGCAGATACGCAGTATTTT. Protein: CASSHPTADTQYF.